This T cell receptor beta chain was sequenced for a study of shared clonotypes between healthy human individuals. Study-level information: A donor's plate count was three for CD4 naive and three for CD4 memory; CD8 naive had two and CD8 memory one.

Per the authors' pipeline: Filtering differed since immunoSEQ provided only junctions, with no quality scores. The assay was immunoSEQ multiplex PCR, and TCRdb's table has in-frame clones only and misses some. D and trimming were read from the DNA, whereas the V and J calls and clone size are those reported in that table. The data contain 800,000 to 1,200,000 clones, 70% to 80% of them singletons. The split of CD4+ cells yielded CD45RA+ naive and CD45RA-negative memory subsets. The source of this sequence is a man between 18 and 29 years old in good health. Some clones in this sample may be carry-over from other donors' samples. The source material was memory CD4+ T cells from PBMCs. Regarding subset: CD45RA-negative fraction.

The CDR3 loop reads CASNGDPESYEQYF. CDR3 in DNA: TGTGCCAGCAACGGGGACCCGGAGTCCTACGAGCAGTACTTC. The V and J genes are TRBV7-9 and TRBJ2-7; D may match TRBD1 or TRBD2 (5 bases each). The CDR3 length is 14 residues. Germline V gene sequence: CDR1 SEHNR, CDR2 FQNEAQ (reference sequence). The V and J ends lost 7 bases and 1 base respectively, with 14 bases between them.